This T cell receptor (beta chain) was identified in a study of cytomegalovirus exposure and HLA in healthy donors. A multiplex PCR was run with 60 Vbeta primers and 13 Jbeta primers. Measured with immunoSEQ multiplex PCR; TCRdb has only the in-frame clones, and not every one. The data contain 150,000 or so clones, around four fifths of them singletons. Findings of the study overall: V- and J-gene trimming in TCR beta was tied to a missense DCLRE1C variant by an analysis performed later.

This CDR3 comprises 14 residues. Looked up from germline, CDR1 is SGHRS and CDR2 is YFSETQ. J gave up 2 bases and V 7 bases, and 7 bases lay outside the gene matches. To note about this clone: Its antigen is unidentified.

This clonotype originated in a man younger than 35 in good health and CMV-seropositive. Sequencing was performed on PBMCs. V is TRBV5-1 and J is TRBJ2-3; 7 bases match TRBD1. The CDR3 DNA reads TGCGCCAGCGAGACAGGGCAGCTCACAGATACGCAGTATTTT. Residues: CASETGQLTDTQYF.